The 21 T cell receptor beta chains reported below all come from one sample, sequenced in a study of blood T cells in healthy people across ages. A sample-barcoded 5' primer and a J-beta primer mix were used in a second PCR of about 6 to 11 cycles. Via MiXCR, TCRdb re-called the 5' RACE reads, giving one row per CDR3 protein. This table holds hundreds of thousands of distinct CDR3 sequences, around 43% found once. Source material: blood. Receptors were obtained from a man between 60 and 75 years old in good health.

The CDR3 DNA sequence: TGTGCCAGCAGTTCAATAGCGGGGGGTGAGACCCAGTACTTC. Its protein product is CASSSIAGGETQYF. V gene TRBV28 combines with J gene TRBJ2-5, with 10 bases identical to TRBD2. The CDR3 sequence is 14 residues long. V trimming: 4 bases; J trimming: 5 bases; junction bases outside the gene matches: 4. Per the germline V gene, CDR1 is MDHEN and CDR2 is SYDVKM.

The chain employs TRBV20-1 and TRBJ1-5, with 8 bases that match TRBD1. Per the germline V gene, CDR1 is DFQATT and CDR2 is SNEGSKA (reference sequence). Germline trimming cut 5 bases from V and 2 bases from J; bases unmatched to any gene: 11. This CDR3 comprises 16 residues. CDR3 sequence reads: CSAQGQGEVGNQPQHF. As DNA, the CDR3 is TGCAGTGCTCAAGGACAGGGTGAAGTTGGCAATCAGCCCCAGCATTTT.

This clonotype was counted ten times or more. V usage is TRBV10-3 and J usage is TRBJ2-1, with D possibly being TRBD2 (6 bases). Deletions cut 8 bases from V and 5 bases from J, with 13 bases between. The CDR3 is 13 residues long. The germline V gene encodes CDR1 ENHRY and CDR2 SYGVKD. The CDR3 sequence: CAIFSTSHNEQFF. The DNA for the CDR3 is TGTGCCATCTTCTCTACTAGCCACAATGAGCAGTTCTTC.

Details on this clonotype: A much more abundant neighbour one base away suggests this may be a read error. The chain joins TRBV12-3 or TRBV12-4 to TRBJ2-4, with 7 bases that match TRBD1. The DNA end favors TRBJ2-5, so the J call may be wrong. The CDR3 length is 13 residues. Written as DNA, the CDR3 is TGTGCCGGCAGCCTTAGACAGGGTGGGACCCAGTACTTC. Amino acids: CAGSLRQGGTQYF.

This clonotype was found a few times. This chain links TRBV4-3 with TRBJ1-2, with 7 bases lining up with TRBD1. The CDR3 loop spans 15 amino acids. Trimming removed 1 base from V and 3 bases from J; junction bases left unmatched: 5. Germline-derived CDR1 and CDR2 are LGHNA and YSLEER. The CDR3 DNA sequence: TGCGCCAGCAGCCAAGTGGCAGGGGGTGACTATGGCTACACCTTC. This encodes CASSQVAGGDYGYTF.

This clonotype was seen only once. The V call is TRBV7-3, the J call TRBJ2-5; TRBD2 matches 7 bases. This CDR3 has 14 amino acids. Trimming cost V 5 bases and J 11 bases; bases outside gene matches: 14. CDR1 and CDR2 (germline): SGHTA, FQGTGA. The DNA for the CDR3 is TGTGCCAGCAGCCCATCTAGCGGAAACAATGAGCAGTACTTC. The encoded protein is CASSPSSGNNEQYF.

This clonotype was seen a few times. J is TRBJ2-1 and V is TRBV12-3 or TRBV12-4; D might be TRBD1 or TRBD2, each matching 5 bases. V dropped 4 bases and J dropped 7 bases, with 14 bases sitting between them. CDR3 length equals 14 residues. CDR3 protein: CASSSPPGLNEQFF. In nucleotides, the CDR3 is TGTGCCAGCAGTTCTCCTCCGGGGCTAAATGAGCAGTTCTTC.

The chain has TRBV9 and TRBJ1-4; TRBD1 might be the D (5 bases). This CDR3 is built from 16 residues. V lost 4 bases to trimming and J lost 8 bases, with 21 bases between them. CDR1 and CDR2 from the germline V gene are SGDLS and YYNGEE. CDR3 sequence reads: CASSISAGGLNEKLFF. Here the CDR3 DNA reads TGTGCCAGCAGCATATCGGCGGGGGGATTGAACGAAAAACTGTTTTTT.

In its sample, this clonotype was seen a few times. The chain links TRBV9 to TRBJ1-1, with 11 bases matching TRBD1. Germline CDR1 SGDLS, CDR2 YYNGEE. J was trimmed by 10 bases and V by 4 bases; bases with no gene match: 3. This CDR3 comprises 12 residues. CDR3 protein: CASSLGQGAAFF. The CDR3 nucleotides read TGTGCCAGCAGCTTAGGACAGGGGGCAGCTTTCTTT. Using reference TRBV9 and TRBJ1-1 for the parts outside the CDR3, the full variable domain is DSGVTQTPKHLITATGQRVTLRCSPRSGDLSVYWYQQSLDQGLQFLIQYYNGEERAKGNILERFSAQQFPDLHSELNLSSLELGDSALYFCASSLGQGAAFFGQGTRLTVV.

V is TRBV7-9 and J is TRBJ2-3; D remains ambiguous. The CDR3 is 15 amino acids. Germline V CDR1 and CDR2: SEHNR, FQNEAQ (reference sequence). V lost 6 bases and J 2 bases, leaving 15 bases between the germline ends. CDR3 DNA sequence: TGTGCCAGCAGAACAACACAGACCCACACAGATACGCAGTATTTT. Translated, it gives CASRTTQTHTDTQYF.

CDR3 protein: CASSPSRDRSAAFF. For the CDR3, the DNA is TGTGCCAGCAGCCCGAGCCGGGACAGGTCTGCAGCTTTCTTT. The chain carries TRBV14 and TRBJ1-1; 8 bases match TRBD1. This CDR3 is 14 amino acids long. With 4 bases clipped from V and 10 bases from J, the junction kept 11 bases outside the gene matches. Germline CDR1 reads SGHDN; CDR2 reads FVKESK.

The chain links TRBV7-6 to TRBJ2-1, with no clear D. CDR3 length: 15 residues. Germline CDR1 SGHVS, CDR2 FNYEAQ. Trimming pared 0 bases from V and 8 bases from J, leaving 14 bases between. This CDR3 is CASSLATTSVDEQFF. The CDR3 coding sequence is TGTGCCAGCAGCTTAGCAACAACGTCTGTAGATGAGCAGTTCTTC. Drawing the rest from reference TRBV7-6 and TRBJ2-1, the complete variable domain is GAGVSQSPRYKVTKRGQDVALRCDPISGHVSLYWYRQALGQGPEFLTYFNYEAQQDKSGLPNDRFSAERPEGSISTLTIQRTEQRDSAMYRCASSLATTSVDEQFFGPGTRLTVL.

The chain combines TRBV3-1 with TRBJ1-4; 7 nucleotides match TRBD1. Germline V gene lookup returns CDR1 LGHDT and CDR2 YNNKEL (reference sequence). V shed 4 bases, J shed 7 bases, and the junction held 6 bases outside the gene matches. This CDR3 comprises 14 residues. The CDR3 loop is CASSPRQGTEKLFF. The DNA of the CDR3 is TGTGCCAGCAGCCCCAGACAGGGCACTGAAAAACTGTTTTTT.

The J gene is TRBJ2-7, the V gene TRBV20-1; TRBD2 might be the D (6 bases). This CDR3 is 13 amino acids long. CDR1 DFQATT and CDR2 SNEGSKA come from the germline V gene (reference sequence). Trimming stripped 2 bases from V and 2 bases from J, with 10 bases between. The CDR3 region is CSARYGSPYEQYF. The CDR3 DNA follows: TGCAGTGCTAGATACGGGAGCCCCTACGAGCAGTACTTC.

CDR3 region: CANPGLAGGLWEQFF. For the CDR3, the DNA is TGTGCCAACCCCGGACTAGCGGGGGGGCTTTGGGAGCAGTTCTTC. This sequence joins TRBV7-2 and TRBJ2-1, with 15 nucleotides matching TRBD2. The ends lost 10 bases at V and 10 bases at J; junction bases unmatched: 11. CDR1 is SGHTA, CDR2 FQGNSA, per germline. The CDR3 has 15 residues.

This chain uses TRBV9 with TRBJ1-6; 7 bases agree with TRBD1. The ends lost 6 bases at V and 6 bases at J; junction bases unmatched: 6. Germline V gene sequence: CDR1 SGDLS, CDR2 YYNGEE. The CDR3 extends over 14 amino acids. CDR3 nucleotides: TGTGCCAGCAAGAGCGGACAGGTTAATTCACCCCTCCACTTT. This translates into CASKSGQVNSPLHF.

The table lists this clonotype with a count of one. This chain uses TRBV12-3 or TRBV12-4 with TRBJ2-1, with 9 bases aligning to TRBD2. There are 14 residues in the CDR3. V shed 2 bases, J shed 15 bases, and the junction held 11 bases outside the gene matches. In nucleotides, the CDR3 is TGTGCCAGCAGTTTACAGGGAGGCGGGGGGGCTTGGTTCTTC. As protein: CASSLQGGGGAWFF.

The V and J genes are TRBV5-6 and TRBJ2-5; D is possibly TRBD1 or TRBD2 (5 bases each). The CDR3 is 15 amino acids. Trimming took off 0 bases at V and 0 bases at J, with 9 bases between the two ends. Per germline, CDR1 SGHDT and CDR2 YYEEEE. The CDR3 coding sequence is TGTGCCAGCAGCTTGGCCCGGGACCACCAAGAGACCCAGTACTTC. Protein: CASSLARDHQETQYF.

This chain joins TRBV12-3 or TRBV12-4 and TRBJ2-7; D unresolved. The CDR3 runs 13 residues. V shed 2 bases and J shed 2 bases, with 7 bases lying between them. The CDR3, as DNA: TGTGCCAGCAGTTTACGTCTTACCTACGAGCAGTACTTC. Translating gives CASSLRLTYEQYF.

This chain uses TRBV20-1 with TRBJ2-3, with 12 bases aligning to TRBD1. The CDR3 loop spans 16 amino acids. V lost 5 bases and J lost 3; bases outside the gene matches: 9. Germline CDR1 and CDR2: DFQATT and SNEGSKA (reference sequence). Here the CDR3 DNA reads TGCAGTGCTGGGGACAGGGGGCGTCAGGTTACAGATACGCAGTATTTT. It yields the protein CSAGDRGRQVTDTQYF.

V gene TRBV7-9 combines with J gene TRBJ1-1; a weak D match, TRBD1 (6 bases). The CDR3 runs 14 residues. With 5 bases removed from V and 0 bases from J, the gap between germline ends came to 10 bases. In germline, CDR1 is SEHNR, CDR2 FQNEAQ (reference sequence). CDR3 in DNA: TGTGCCAGCAGCGCATGGACAGTGAACACTGAAGCTTTCTTT. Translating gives CASSAWTVNTEAFF.